This T cell receptor beta chain was sequenced during a study of shared clonotypes between healthy human individuals. Naive CD8 cells lacked CD45RO, underwent positive selection for CCR7 and left out terminally differentiated effector memory CD45RA+ cells. Caucasian adults living in Nashville, Tennessee, provided all samples. Measured with immunoSEQ multiplex PCR; TCRdb has only the in-frame clones, and not every one. Of about 820,000 clones listed, roughly 92% are singletons. This CDR3 region has 14 residues. Germline V gives CDR1 LNHNV, CDR2 YYDKDF (reference sequence). Trimming shortened V by 3 bases and J by 2 bases, and 11 bases separated the two germline ends.

The gene calls are TRBV15 and TRBJ2-7; D may correspond to TRBD1 or TRBD2 (5 bases each). This TCR derives from a man aged 25 to 40 in good health. The sample taken for sequencing was naive CD8+ T cells sorted from blood. The CDR3, as DNA: TGTGCCACCAGCAGCCGGGACGACGCCTACGAGCAGTACTTC. Amino acid sequence: CATSSRDDAYEQYF.